This T cell receptor beta chain was identified in a study of post-analysis software for immune sequencing data. Whole-study results and caveats: Controls had lower frequencies than patients of roughly five TRBV segments, which included TRBV5-6, TRBV5-1 and TRBV20-1.

Unique molecular identifiers featured in each of the TCR beta cDNA libraries. TCRdb itself ran the PCR reads through MiXCR, one entry per CDR3 protein. The sample includes 650,000 to 850,000 distinct CDR3 sequences, 46% of them seen just once. This clonotype turned up a few times. Its specificity is not known. Germline CDR1 reads LGHNA; CDR2 reads YNFKEQ. The V segment lost 4 bases and the J segment 2 bases; nucleotides outside the gene matches: 14. The CDR3 extends over 18 amino acids. The sequence derives from a girl aged 10 to 17 with multiple sclerosis. The V call is TRBV4-2, the J call TRBJ2-3; 8 bases are shared with TRBD2. The sequenced sample was blood. CDR3 DNA: TGTGCCAGCAGCCTAGGACTAGCCGACGCGAAATCCACAGATACGCAGTATTTT. Amino acid sequence: CASSLGLADAKSTDTQYF.